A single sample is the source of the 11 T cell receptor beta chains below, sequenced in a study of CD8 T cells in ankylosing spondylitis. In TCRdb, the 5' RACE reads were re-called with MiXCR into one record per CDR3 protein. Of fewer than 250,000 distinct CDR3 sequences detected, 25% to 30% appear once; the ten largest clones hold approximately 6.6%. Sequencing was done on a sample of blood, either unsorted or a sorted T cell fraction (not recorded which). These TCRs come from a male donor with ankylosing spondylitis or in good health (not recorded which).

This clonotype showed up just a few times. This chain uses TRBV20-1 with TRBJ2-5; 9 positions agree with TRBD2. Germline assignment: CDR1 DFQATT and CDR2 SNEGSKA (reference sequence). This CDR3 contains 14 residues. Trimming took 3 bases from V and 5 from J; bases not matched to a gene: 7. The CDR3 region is CSARVAGAKETQYF. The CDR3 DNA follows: TGCAGTGCTAGGGTAGCGGGAGCCAAGGAGACCCAGTACTTC.

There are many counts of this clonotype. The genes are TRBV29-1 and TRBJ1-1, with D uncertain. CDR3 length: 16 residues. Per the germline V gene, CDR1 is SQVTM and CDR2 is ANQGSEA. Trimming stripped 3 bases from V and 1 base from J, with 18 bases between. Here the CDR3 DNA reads TGCAGCGTTGAGAGGCAGAGGACGGGGTCGAACACTGAAGCTTTCTTT. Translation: CSVERQRTGSNTEAFF.

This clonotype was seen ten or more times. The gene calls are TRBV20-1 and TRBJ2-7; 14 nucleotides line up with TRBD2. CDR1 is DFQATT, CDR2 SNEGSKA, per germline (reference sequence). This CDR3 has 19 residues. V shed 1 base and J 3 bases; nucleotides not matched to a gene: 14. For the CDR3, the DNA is TGCAGTGCTAGAGCCCCGGGACTAGCGGGAGTTTCCCAAGACTACGAGCAGTACTTC. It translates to CSARAPGLAGVSQDYEQYF.

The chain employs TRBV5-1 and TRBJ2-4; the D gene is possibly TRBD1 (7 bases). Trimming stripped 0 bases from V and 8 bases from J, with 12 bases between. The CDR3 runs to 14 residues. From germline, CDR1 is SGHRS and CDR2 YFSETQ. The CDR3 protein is CASSLVTGEDIQYF. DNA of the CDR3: TGCGCCAGCAGCTTGGTTACAGGGGAGGACATTCAGTACTTC.

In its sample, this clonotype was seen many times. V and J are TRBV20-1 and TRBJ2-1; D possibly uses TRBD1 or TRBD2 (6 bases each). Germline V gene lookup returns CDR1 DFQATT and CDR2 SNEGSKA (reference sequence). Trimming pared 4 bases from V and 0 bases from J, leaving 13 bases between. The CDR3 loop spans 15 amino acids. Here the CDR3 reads CSAIGGHSSYNEQFF. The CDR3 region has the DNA TGCAGTGCTATCGGGGGCCATAGCTCCTACAATGAGCAGTTCTTC.

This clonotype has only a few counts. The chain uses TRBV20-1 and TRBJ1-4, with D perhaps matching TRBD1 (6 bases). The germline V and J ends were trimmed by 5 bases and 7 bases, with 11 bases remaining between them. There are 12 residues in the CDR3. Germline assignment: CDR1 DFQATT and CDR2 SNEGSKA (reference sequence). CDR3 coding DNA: TGCAGTGCTCTCCGGGACACTGAAAAACTGTTTTTT. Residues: CSALRDTEKLFF.

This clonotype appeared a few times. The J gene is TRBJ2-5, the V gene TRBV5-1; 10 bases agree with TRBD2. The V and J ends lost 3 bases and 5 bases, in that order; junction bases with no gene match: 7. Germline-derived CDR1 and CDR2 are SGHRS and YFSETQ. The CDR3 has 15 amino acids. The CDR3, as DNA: TGCGCCAGCAGCTCGGGACTAGCGCAATTCGAGACCCAGTACTTC. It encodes CASSSGLAQFETQYF.

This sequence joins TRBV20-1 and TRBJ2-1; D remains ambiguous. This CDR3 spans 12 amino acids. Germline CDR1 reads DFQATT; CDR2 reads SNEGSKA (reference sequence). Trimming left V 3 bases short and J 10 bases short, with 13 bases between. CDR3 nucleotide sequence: TGCAGTGCTAGTCGGTCAACCGAAGAGCAGTTCTTC. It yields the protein CSASRSTEEQFF.

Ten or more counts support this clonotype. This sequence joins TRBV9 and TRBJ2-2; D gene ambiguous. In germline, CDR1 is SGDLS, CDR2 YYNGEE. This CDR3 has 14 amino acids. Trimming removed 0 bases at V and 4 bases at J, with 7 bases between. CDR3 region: CASSVDRFTGELFF. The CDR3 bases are TGTGCCAGCAGCGTAGACAGATTCACCGGGGAGCTGTTTTTT.

In DNA form, the CDR3 reads TGCAGCTCTAGGGCGGGAGGAGGAGATACGCAGTATTTT. Residues: CSSRAGGGDTQYF. The V gene is TRBV29-1, the J gene TRBJ2-3; TRBD2 agrees at 8 bases. The V segment lost 8 bases and the J segment 5 bases; nucleotides outside the gene matches: 9. CDR1 SQVTM and CDR2 ANQGSEA come from the germline V gene. The CDR3 is 13 residues long.

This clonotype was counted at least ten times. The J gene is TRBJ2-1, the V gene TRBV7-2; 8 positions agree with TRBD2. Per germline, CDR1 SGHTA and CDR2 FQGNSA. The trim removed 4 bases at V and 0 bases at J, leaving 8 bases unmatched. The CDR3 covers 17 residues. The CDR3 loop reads CASSSHPGGSSYNEQFF. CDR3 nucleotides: TGTGCCAGCAGCTCCCATCCGGGGGGGAGCTCCTACAATGAGCAGTTCTTC.